The T cell receptor (beta chain) under discussion was sequenced for a study of T-cell memory formation after mild COVID-19. Study-wide context: Each donor largely had its own TCR clusters.

Study conclusions and caveats: Memory from before infection featured some responding clones, which suggests cross-reactive memory joined.

The germline V gene has CDR1 MNHEY and CDR2 SVGAGI. Trimming removed 6 bases from V and 0 bases from J, with 9 bases in between. This CDR3 comprises 14 residues. A word on this clonotype: Its cognate antigen is unknown.

TCRalpha and TCRbeta libraries used 5'RACE with constant-segment primers and UMIs. TCRdb passed the 5' RACE reads through MiXCR, listing each CDR3 protein once. The repertoire holds 150,000 to 200,000 distinct CDR3 sequences, with 20% to 25% as singletons. The chain joins TRBV6-5 to TRBJ2-4; D tentatively fits TRBD1 or TRBD2 (5 bases each). The receptor was isolated from an adult woman who had mild COVID-19 (a few samples of this study predate the infection). Cell type and time point are not known. Sequencing was carried out using PBMCs or a T cell subset sorted from them (not recorded which). The CDR3 sequence: CASSPGTAKNIQYF. Here the CDR3 DNA reads TGTGCCAGCAGCCCCGGGACAGCCAAAAACATTCAGTACTTC.